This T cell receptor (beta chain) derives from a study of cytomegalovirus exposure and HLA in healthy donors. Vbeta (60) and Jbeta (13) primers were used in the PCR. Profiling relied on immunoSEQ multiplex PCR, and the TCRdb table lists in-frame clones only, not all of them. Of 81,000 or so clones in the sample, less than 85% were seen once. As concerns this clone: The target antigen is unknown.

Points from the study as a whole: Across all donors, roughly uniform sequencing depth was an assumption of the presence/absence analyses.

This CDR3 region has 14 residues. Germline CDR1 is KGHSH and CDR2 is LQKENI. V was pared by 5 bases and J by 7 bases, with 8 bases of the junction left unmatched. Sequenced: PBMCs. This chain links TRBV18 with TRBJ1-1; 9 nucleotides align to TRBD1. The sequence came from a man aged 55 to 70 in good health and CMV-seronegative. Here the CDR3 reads CASSRDRVGDEAFF. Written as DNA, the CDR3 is TGTGCCAGCTCAAGGGACAGGGTTGGCGATGAAGCTTTCTTT.